These T cell receptor beta chains were read from a single sample in a study of cytomegalovirus exposure and HLA in healthy donors. Assay used: immunoSEQ multiplex PCR; TCRdb lists only in-frame clones, some missing. The sample carries some 130,000 clones, roughly four fifths recorded once. Sequencing used PBMCs. All receptors come from a boy between 10 and 17 years old in good health and CMV-seronegative. Both conserved end residues are part of each CDR3. The D gene is left open where the match is weak. Size tells how often a clone was seen (once, few, many) or the class of an expanded clone, and some rows leave it out.

TRBV7-7	NA	TRBJ1-4	NA	CASSPQALGTNEKLFF	TGTGCCAGCAGCCCCCAAGCGTTGGGAACTAATGAAAAACTGTTTTTT
TRBV5-6	NA	TRBJ1-5	NA	CASSQRQTSNQPQHF	TGTGCCAGCAGCCAGCGACAGACTAGCAATCAGCCCCAGCATTTT
TRBV30	NA	TRBJ1-5	NA	CAWSVPSAGNQPQHF	TGTGCCTGGAGTGTACCGTCGGCGGGTAATCAGCCCCAGCATTTT
TRBV5-1	NA	TRBJ2-5	NA	CASSLDRAQETQYF	TGCGCCAGCAGCTTGGACAGAGCCCAAGAGACCCAGTACTTC
TRBV25-1	NA	TRBJ1-2	TRBD1	CASSFPDRGGRGYTF	TGTGCCAGCAGTTTCCCGGACAGAGGGGGCCGTGGCTACACCTTC
TRBV5-1	NA	TRBJ2-7	TRBD2	CASSNGLAGFYEQYF	TGCGCCAGCAGCAACGGACTAGCGGGATTCTACGAGCAGTACTTC
TRBV29-1	NA	TRBJ2-1	NA	CSVDGAPPSYNEQFF	TGCAGCGTTGATGGGGCCCCGCCCTCCTACAATGAGCAGTTCTTC
TRBV11-3	NA	TRBJ2-2	TRBD2	CASSPGLAANTGELFF	TGTGCCAGCAGCCCCGGACTAGCGGCAAACACCGGGGAGCTGTTTTTT
TRBV6-7	NA	TRBJ1-2	TRBD1	CARRPPDPPTQGLYGYTF	TGTGCCAGGCGCCCACCCGATCCGCCTACACAGGGGCTATATGGCTACACCTTC
TRBV2	NA	TRBJ1-4	NA	CASRAADATNEKLFF	TGTGCCAGCAGGGCCGCTGATGCAACTAATGAAAAACTGTTTTTT
TRBV6-1	NA	TRBJ2-3	TRBD2	CASKLAGGGTDTQYF	TGTGCCAGCAAACTAGCGGGAGGGGGCACAGATACGCAGTATTTT
TRBV27	NA	TRBJ1-6	NA	CASSYGDLRSSPLHF	TGTGCCAGCAGTTACGGAGATTTGAGGTCTTCACCCCTCCACTTT
TRBV6-6	NA	TRBJ2-1	TRBD1	CASRGGDRVYNEQFF	TGTGCCAGCCGCGGAGGGGACAGGGTCTACAATGAGCAGTTCTTC
TRBV5-1	NA	TRBJ2-5	TRBD1	CASSLDQPGQGDETQYF	TGCGCCAGCAGCTTGGACCAACCGGGACAGGGAGATGAGACCCAGTACTTC
TRBV6-5	NA	TRBJ2-1	NA	CATGRTPESNEQFF	TGTGCCACCGGAAGGACTCCCGAAAGCAATGAGCAGTTCTTC
TRBV4-1	once	TRBJ1-4	TRBD1	CASSQVGQGNEKLFF	TGCGCCAGCAGCCAAGTGGGACAGGGGAATGAAAAACTGTTTTTT
TRBV19	NA	TRBJ2-2	NA	CASNTANTGELFF	TGTGCCAGTAATACAGCGAACACCGGGGAGCTGTTTTTT
TRBV27	NA	TRBJ1-2	NA	CASSLRGRGYGYTF	TGTGCCAGCAGTTTACGGGGGAGAGGCTATGGCTACACCTTC
TRBV27	NA	TRBJ2-7	TRBD1	CASSKNRGQSGASSYEQYF	TGTGCCAGCAGTAAAAACAGGGGGCAGAGCGGGGCCAGCTCCTACGAGCAGTACTTC
TRBV27	NA	TRBJ2-7	NA	CASKARDNPPRSYEQYF	TGTGCCAGCAAAGCTCGGGATAACCCCCCCCGCTCCTACGAGCAGTACTTC
TRBV11-2	NA	TRBJ2-5	TRBD2	CASSSILAGGPGETQYF	TGTGCCAGCAGCTCCATACTAGCGGGAGGGCCAGGAGAGACCCAGTACTTC
TRBV30	NA	TRBJ1-5	NA	CAWSLGGNSNQPQHF	TGTGCCTGGAGTCTAGGGGGTAATAGCAATCAGCCCCAGCATTTT
TRBV25-1	NA	TRBJ2-1	NA	CASSELGGQYNEQFF	TGTGCCAGCAGTGAACTTGGGGGCCAGTACAATGAGCAGTTCTTC
TRBV4-3	NA	TRBJ2-7	TRBD1	CASSQAGTGGYEQYF	TGCGCCAGCAGCCAAGCCGGGACAGGGGGCTACGAGCAGTACTTC
TRBV4-3	few	TRBJ2-7	TRBD2	CASSQERASGRVFYEQYF	TGCGCCAGCAGCCAAGAGAGGGCTAGCGGGAGGGTCTTCTACGAGCAGTACTTC
TRBV13	once	TRBJ2-1	TRBD2	CASSWTSGNLNNEQFF	TGTGCCAGCAGCTGGACTAGCGGGAACCTAAACAATGAGCAGTTCTTC
TRBV6-1	few	TRBJ2-5	NA	CASSEAGRAQETQYF	TGTGCCAGCAGTGAAGCGGGCAGGGCTCAAGAGACCCAGTACTTC
TRBV7-3	NA	TRBJ2-1	NA	CASSLLDLPNEQFF	TGTGCCAGCAGCTTACTCGATCTACCCAATGAGCAGTTCTTC
TRBV7-6	NA	TRBJ1-1	NA	CASSLAGEAEAFF	TGTGCCAGCAGCTTAGCTGGGGAGGCTGAAGCTTTCTTT
TRBV28	NA	TRBJ2-2	NA	CASSLQGAGELFF	TGTGCCAGCAGTTTACAGGGTGCGGGGGAGCTGTTTTTT
TRBV19	NA	TRBJ1-5	NA	CASSVYSTGQPQHF	TGTGCCAGTAGTGTTTACAGTACAGGGCAGCCCCAGCATTTT
TRBV30	NA	TRBJ2-7	TRBD1	CAWSTGTGGTYEQYF	TGTGCCTGGAGTACGGGGACAGGGGGAACCTACGAGCAGTACTTC
TRBV5-1	once	TRBJ2-3	NA	CASSTGLTDTQYF	TGCGCCAGCAGCACCGGACTTACAGATACGCAGTATTTT
TRBV5-1	NA	TRBJ1-5	NA	CASSLEGQPQHF	TGCGCCAGCAGCTTGGAGGGGCAGCCCCAGCATTTT
TRBV29-1	once	TRBJ1-1	NA	CSVDHRAAGVFF	TGCAGCGTTGACCACAGGGCTGCGGGGGTTTTCTTT
TRBV2	NA	TRBJ2-7	TRBD1	CASRTDRGIYEQYF	TGTGCCAGCAGGACGGACAGGGGGATCTACGAGCAGTACTTC
TRBV27	NA	TRBJ2-5	NA	CASSFGASAQETQYF	TGTGCCAGCAGTTTCGGGGCTAGCGCCCAAGAGACCCAGTACTTC
TRBV5-1	NA	TRBJ2-3	NA	CASSLGQGPDTQYF	TGCGCCAGCAGCTTGGGGCAGGGGCCAGATACGCAGTATTTT
TRBV6-6	NA	TRBJ1-1	TRBD1	CASSFDDRDTEAFF	TGTGCCAGCAGTTTCGACGACAGGGATACTGAAGCTTTCTTT